This T cell receptor beta chain is drawn from a study of CD8+ T cells in alopecia areata. Regarding this clone: Its antigen remains unknown.

V lost 4 bases and J 5 bases, leaving 5 bases between the germline ends. Germline V gives CDR1 SNHLY, CDR2 FYNNEI. This CDR3 region has 12 residues. General study points: In scalp and blood, many expanded lesional clones persisted during tofacitinib.

Treatment denoted: oral pan-JAK inhibitor, 5-10 mg twice daily. RNA extraction was followed by reverse transcription into cDNA, which acted as the sequencing template. TCRdb keeps only in-frame clones here, not all; method: immunoSEQ multiplex PCR. The sample includes about 160,000 clones, around 71% seen only once; the top ten take roughly 0.91%. The receptor's source is a human donor with alopecia areata. The specimen was CD4+ T cells sorted from blood, collected at week 4, from a patient treated with tofacitinib. V gene TRBV2 combines with J gene TRBJ1-4; D remains ambiguous. This chain's CDR3 is CASSVENEKLFF. Here the CDR3 DNA reads TGTGCCAGCAGTGTTGAGAATGAAAAACTGTTTTTT.